The entry that follows covers one T cell receptor beta chain sequence. Antigen: not known. This entry is derived from a study of blood T cells in healthy people across ages. Study conclusions and caveats: Age advanced and TCR beta diversity per million T cells fell, roughly linearly.

The study recruited healthy Caucasian donors from Russia who were aged about 6 to 90. This CDR3 is 15 amino acids long. Together with a sample-barcoded 5' primer, a J-beta primer mix was included in a second PCR lasting roughly 6 to 12 cycles. MiXCR, applied by TCRdb to the 5' RACE reads, yields one record per CDR3 protein. The repertoire holds 700,000 to 950,000 distinct CDR3 sequences, roughly 41% seen once, with around a fifth in the top ten. Sequencing input: blood. V usage is TRBV21-1 and J usage is TRBJ1-1. TRBV21-1 corresponds to a pseudogene. This TCR came from a woman aged 55-70 years in good health. In DNA, the CDR3 is TGTGCCAGCAGCAAAGTTAAGGGTGAGAACACTAAAGCTTTCTTT. This translates into CASSKVKGENTKAFF.